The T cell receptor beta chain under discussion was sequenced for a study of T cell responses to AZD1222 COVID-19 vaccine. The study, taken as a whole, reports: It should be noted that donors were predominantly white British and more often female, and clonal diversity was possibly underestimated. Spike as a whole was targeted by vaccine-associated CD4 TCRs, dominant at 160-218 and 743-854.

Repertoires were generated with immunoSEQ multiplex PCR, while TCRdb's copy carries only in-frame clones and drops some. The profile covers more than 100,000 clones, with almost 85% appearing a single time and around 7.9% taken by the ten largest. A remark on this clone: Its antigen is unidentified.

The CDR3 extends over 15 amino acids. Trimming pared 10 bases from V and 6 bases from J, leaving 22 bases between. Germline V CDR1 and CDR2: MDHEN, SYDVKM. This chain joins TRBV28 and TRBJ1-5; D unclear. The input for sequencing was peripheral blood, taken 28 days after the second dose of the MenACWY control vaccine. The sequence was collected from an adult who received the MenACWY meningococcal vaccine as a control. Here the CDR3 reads CAIETGGATGQPQHF. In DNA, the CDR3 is TGTGCCATCGAAACGGGCGGCGCAACGGGTCAGCCCCAGCATTTT.